Below are 24 T cell receptor beta chains sequenced from a single sample in a study of blood T cell repertoires in COVID-19. Assay used: immunoSEQ multiplex PCR; TCRdb lists only in-frame clones, some missing. In the table there are a few hundred thousand clones, about 85% of which are singletons. Source material: peripheral blood. The source of these receptors is a woman between 50 and 59 years old with active or convalescent COVID-19.

V is TRBV9 and J is TRBJ2-1; 12 bases match TRBD2. From germline, CDR1 is SGDLS and CDR2 YYNGEE. The CDR3 is 14 amino acids. The J segment lost 9 bases and the V segment lost 4 bases, leaving 5 bases of the junction unmatched. CDR3 region: CASSTPGLAGEQFF. CDR3 nucleotides: TGTGCCAGCAGCACTCCGGGACTAGCGGGTGAGCAGTTCTTC.

V is TRBV2 and J is TRBJ1-2; D unclear. Germline V CDR1 and CDR2: SNHLY, FYNNEI. V was cut by 8 bases and J by 5 bases, with 12 bases left in between. The CDR3 runs 12 residues. In DNA form, the CDR3 reads TGTGCCAGCCTCCCGGCGGGGTATGGCTACACCTTC. It translates to CASLPAGYGYTF.

To note about this clone: This CDR3 is also generated by other DNA sequences in the sample. V is TRBV24-1 and J is TRBJ1-5, with TRBD1 matching 10 bases. From germline, CDR1 is KGHDR and CDR2 SFDVKD. V shed 3 bases and J 4 bases; nucleotides not matched to a gene: 2. This CDR3 has 15 amino acids. The CDR3 coding sequence is TGTGCCACCAGTGATGGACAGGGGGGGAATCAGCCCCAGCATTTT. Amino acids: CATSDGQGGNQPQHF.

The chain has TRBV7-9 and TRBJ2-1; 7 bases are shared with TRBD2. This CDR3 comprises 13 residues. After removal of 5 bases from V and 6 bases from J, the junction contained 4 bases not matched to a gene. The germline V gene encodes CDR1 SEHNR and CDR2 FQNEAQ (reference sequence). CDR3 sequence reads: CASSRGRGNEQFF. CDR3 nucleotide sequence: TGTGCCAGCAGCCGCGGGAGAGGCAATGAGCAGTTCTTC.

This chain joins TRBV28 and TRBJ1-6, with D tentatively TRBD1 (5 bases). Trimming left V 6 bases short and J 8 bases short, with 11 bases between. The CDR3 is made up of 13 amino acids. Germline assignment: CDR1 MDHEN and CDR2 SYDVKM. CDR3 DNA: TGTGCCAGCAGACCGGACACGTATTCACCCCTCCACTTT. It codes for CASRPDTYSPLHF.

The chain is built from TRBV5-4 and TRBJ2-1, with TRBD1 matching over 8 bases. The CDR3 runs 13 residues. Per the germline V gene, CDR1 is SGHNT and CDR2 is YYREEE (reference sequence). V lost 5 bases, J lost 8 bases, and 6 bases stayed unmatched. The CDR3 nucleotides read TGTGCCAGCAGAGTCGACAGGGGCGATGAGCAGTTCTTC. Its protein is CASRVDRGDEQFF.

The rearrangement links TRBV1 to TRBJ2-3; the table's D gene call, TRBD2, was not cross checked with the DNA. TRBV1 is a known pseudogene. This CDR3 contains 21 residues. CDR3 residues: CTSSQDPGRSSSGRKADTQYF. CDR3 DNA: TGCACCAGCAGCCAAGATCCTGGGCGGTCTTCTAGCGGGAGGAAGGCAGATACGCAGTATTTT.

This clone was picked up one time. This chain joins TRBV10-3 and TRBJ2-2; D is perhaps TRBD1 (5 bases). Germline V CDR1 and CDR2: ENHRY, SYGVKD. The CDR3 has 16 amino acids. The ends were cut back, 3 bases at V and 4 bases at J, with 15 bases in the middle. CDR3 loop: CAISEPRAPATGELFF. The CDR3 nucleotides are TGTGCCATCAGTGAACCCAGGGCCCCGGCCACCGGGGAGCTGTTTTTT.

The chain uses TRBV10-3 and TRBJ2-3; TRBD1 agrees at 9 bases. After removal of 4 bases from V and 3 bases from J, the junction contained 5 bases not matched to a gene. The CDR3 contains 15 residues. The V gene's germline CDR1 is ENHRY and CDR2 SYGVKD. CDR3 in amino acids: CAISVDRGRTDTQYF. The DNA for the CDR3 is TGTGCCATCAGTGTCGACAGGGGGAGAACAGATACGCAGTATTTT.

This chain links TRBV19 with TRBJ1-1; unclear D gene. The length of the CDR3 is 13 residues. Per the germline V gene, CDR1 is LNHDA and CDR2 is SQIVND (reference sequence). V lost 2 bases and J 5 bases, leaving 9 bases between the germline ends. The CDR3 protein is CASSIRVATEAFF. CDR3 nucleotide sequence: TGTGCCAGTAGTATACGGGTGGCGACTGAAGCTTTCTTT.

The chain joins TRBV11-2 to TRBJ1-1; maybe TRBD1 (6 bases). V lost 3 bases and J lost 5, with 16 bases in between. Germline CDR1 and CDR2: SGHAT and FQNNGV. The CDR3 length is 15 residues. The chain's CDR3 is CASSFRGGAGTEAFF. CDR3 coding DNA: TGTGCCAGCAGCTTCCGGGGGGGGGCCGGGACTGAAGCTTTCTTT.

The chain has TRBV11-3 and TRBJ2-1; tentatively, D is TRBD1 (6 bases). Germline lookup yields CDR1 SGHNT and CDR2 YENEEA. V dropped 3 bases and J dropped 0 bases, with 9 bases sitting between them. The CDR3 covers 15 residues. The CDR3, as DNA: TGTGCCAGCAGCTTCCAGGGGAGCTCCTACAATGAGCAGTTCTTC. Residues: CASSFQGSSYNEQFF.

This chain uses TRBV6-5 with TRBJ1-2, with 8 bases identical to TRBD1. CDR3 length: 14 amino acids. V was pared by 5 bases and J by 1 base, with 3 bases of the junction left unmatched. Germline CDR1 and CDR2: MNHEY and SVGAGI. CDR3 region: CASSPDRGNYGYTF. The CDR3 nucleotides are TGTGCCAGCAGTCCCGACAGGGGTAACTATGGCTACACCTTC.

This chain joins TRBV12-3 or TRBV12-4 and TRBJ1-2; tentatively, D is TRBD1 (6 bases). The length of the CDR3 is 13 residues. Trimming shortened V by 7 bases and J by 9 bases, and 18 bases separated the two germline ends. The CDR3 DNA sequence: TGTGCCAGCAATGCCGGGACAAGCATCAGCTACACCTTC. Translation gives CASNAGTSISYTF.

This chain joins TRBV6-1 and TRBJ2-3, with TRBD2 matching 9 bases. The CDR3 is made up of 18 amino acids. Germline V gene data show CDR1 as MNHNS and CDR2 as SASEGT. V shed 3 bases and J 1 base; nucleotides not matched to a gene: 11. The CDR3 region is CASSEGGRALWGTDTQYF. CDR3 nucleotides: TGTGCCAGCAGTGAGGGCGGGAGGGCCCTTTGGGGCACAGATACGCAGTATTTT.

V gene TRBV3-1 (or the pseudogene TRBV3-2) combines with J gene TRBJ1-1, with 9 bases lining up with TRBD1. This CDR3 comprises 16 residues. CDR1 and CDR2 from the germline V gene are LGHDT and YNNKEL (reference sequence). The ends lost 0 bases at V and 3 bases at J; junction bases unmatched: 5. The chain's CDR3 is CASSQDGTGKDTEAFF. In DNA form, the CDR3 reads TGTGCCAGCAGCCAAGATGGGACAGGGAAGGACACTGAAGCTTTCTTT.

About this clone itself: This sample also contains other DNA sequences that code for the same CDR3. The J gene is TRBJ2-7, the V gene TRBV4-1, with a possible D match to TRBD1 (5 bases). In germline, CDR1 is MGHRA, CDR2 YSYEKL. Trimming removed 4 bases from V and 6 bases from J, with 28 bases in between. The CDR3 length is 18 residues. The CDR3 DNA follows: TGCGCCAGCAGCCGCGGCAGGGTACCTAAATTACCCTGGGGCGAGCAGTACTTC. Translating gives CASSRGRVPKLPWGEQYF.

This rearrangement joins TRBV4-2 to TRBJ2-1, with TRBD2 matching 10 bases. V shed 0 bases, J shed 5 bases, and the junction held 13 bases outside the gene matches. CDR3 size: 19 residues. Germline CDR1 LGHNA, CDR2 YNFKEQ. The CDR3 sequence: CASSQEAGTSLAGDNEQFF. The CDR3 nucleotides read TGTGCCAGCAGCCAAGAAGCAGGGACCTCCCTAGCGGGAGACAATGAGCAGTTCTTC.

The chain combines TRBV4-2 with TRBJ2-1; 9 bases align to TRBD1. The V and J ends lost 1 base and 6 bases, in that order; junction bases with no gene match: 16. The CDR3 covers 19 residues. The germline gives CDR1 LGHNA, CDR2 YNFKEQ. The chain's CDR3 is CASSQVSFWGQGGGNEQFF. CDR3 DNA: TGTGCCAGCAGCCAAGTTTCATTTTGGGGACAGGGCGGAGGCAATGAGCAGTTCTTC.

This clone appeared once. The rearrangement joins TRBV12-1 to TRBJ1-2. TRBV12-1 represents a pseudogene. This CDR3 is built from 8 residues. The CDR3 DNA reads TGTGCCAGCACCCGACTCACCTTC. Translated, it gives CASTRLTF.

V and J are TRBV24-1 and TRBJ1-2, with TRBD1 identical over 8 bases. V trimming: 2 bases; J trimming: 6 bases; junction bases outside the gene matches: 4. Germline-derived CDR1 and CDR2 are KGHDR and SFDVKD. CDR3 length: 14 amino acids. In DNA, the CDR3 is TGTGCCACCAGTGATTGGGACAGGTCAAATGGCTACACCTTC. Its protein is CATSDWDRSNGYTF.

This clone was counted a few times. One end of the junction fails to match germline, which may point to a read error. The genes are TRBV5-1 and TRBJ1-6; the match to TRBD1 covers 7 bases. Germline V gene data show CDR1 as SGHRS and CDR2 as YFSETQ. The CDR3 totals 16 residues. The CDR3 loop is CASSLGGMTGNSPLHF. The CDR3 DNA sequence: TGCGCCAGCAGTTTGGGGGGGATGACAGGGAATTCACCCCTCCACTTT. The variable domain in full, with the rest retrieved from reference TRBV5-1 and TRBJ1-6, is KAGVTQTPRYLIKTRGQQVTLSCSPISGHRSVSWYQQTPGQGLQFLFEYFSETQRNKGNFPGRFSGRQFSNSRSEMNVSTLELGDSALYLCASSLGGMTGNSPLHFGNGTRLTVT.

The J gene is TRBJ1-1, the V gene TRBV12-5, with 8 bases fitting TRBD1. After removal of 6 bases from V and 3 bases from J, the junction contained 12 bases not matched to a gene. The CDR3 loop spans 16 amino acids. Germline CDR1 is LGHNT and CDR2 is FRNRAP. CDR3 DNA sequence: TGTGCTAGTGGCTCAACACGGACAGGGACGGACACTGAAGCTTTCTTT. Its protein is CASGSTRTGTDTEAFF.

The rearrangement links TRBV6-1 to TRBJ1-6; 7 bases agree with TRBD1. The ends lost 3 bases at V and 10 bases at J; junction bases unmatched: 6. The germline gives CDR1 MNHNS, CDR2 SASEGT. The CDR3 extends over 14 amino acids. For the CDR3, the DNA is TGTGCCAGCAGTGACCACAGGGGACCCTCACCCCTCCACTTT. Protein sequence: CASSDHRGPSPLHF.